The clone carrying this TCR beta chain was found many times. Its antigen is currently unknown. The sample comes from a study of T cells in Graves' hyperthyroidism and ophthalmopathy. Study-wide results and limits: Most thyroid clonotypes expanded above 0.001 appeared in blood too. Separation of ophthalmopathy from stable hyperthyroidism was achieved by a 13 V-J model.

Lactation, pregnancy, other autoimmune disease or uncontrolled infection excluded patients. The authors obtained PBMCs from about 9.5 ml of fresh peripheral blood. The CDR3 runs 15 residues. Trimming cost V 0 bases and J 4 bases; bases outside gene matches: 5. Germline V gene sequence: CDR1 SGHTA, CDR2 FQGNSA. Researchers amplified the TCR beta CDR3 regions from RNA transcripts. RT-PCR in the first round (using the HTBI primer set) targeted the TCR CDR3. MiXCR, run by TCRdb on the multiplex PCR reads, gives a single entry per CDR3 protein. The sample carries 380,000 or so distinct CDR3 sequences, roughly 12% recorded once.

The chain is built from TRBV7-2 and TRBJ2-7, with TRBD1 identical over 8 bases. Material: blood. This clonotype was obtained from a man aged 25-45 years with Graves' hyperthyroidism that later progressed to Graves' ophthalmopathy. CDR3 protein: CASSLAGDRRYEQYF. The DNA of the CDR3 is TGTGCCAGCAGCTTAGCCGGGGACAGGCGGTACGAGCAGTACTTC.